Each of the 14 T cell receptor beta chains below was sequenced from the same sample in a study of blood T cells in healthy people across ages. A second PCR of roughly 7 to 11 cycles used a sample-barcoded 5' primer and a J-beta primer mix. TCRdb recomputed calls from the 5' RACE reads with MiXCR, one row per CDR3 protein. The repertoire holds 1.5 million to 2 million distinct CDR3 sequences, with about 30% as singletons. The sequencing sample was made of blood. The receptors were gathered from a woman between 25 and 40 years old in good health.

In the case of this clonotype: A single base separates this from a much larger clone, so it may be a read error. The genes are TRBV5-1 and TRBJ2-4; possibly TRBD1 for D (6 bases). Between the trimmed V and J ends, which lost 1 base and 13 bases, there was a span of 21 bases. There are 15 residues in the CDR3. Germline CDR1 reads SGHRS; CDR2 reads YFSETQ. CDR3 DNA: TGCGCCAGCAGCTTGACAGGGATCGATTCGAGGGAGCAGTACTTC. It encodes CASSLTGIDSREQYF. The variable domain in full, with the rest retrieved from reference TRBV5-1 and TRBJ2-4, is KAGVTQTPRYLIKTRGQQVTLSCSPISGHRSVSWYQQTPGQGLQFLFEYFSETQRNKGNFPGRFSGRQFSNSRSEMNVSTLELGDSALYLCASSLTGIDSREQYFGAGTRLSVL.

This clonotype was seen more than once but under ten times. The rearrangement uses TRBV7-6 and TRBJ2-5; D unclear. Per the germline V gene, CDR1 is SGHVS and CDR2 is FNYEAQ. This CDR3 comprises 16 residues. V was clipped by 0 bases and J by 5 bases, with 16 bases between them. The CDR3 DNA reads TGTGCCAGCAGCTTAGCCGCTGGGTCGGTTGTGGAGACCCAGTACTTC. Protein product: CASSLAAGSVVETQYF.

This clonotype was observed a handful of times. The J gene is TRBJ2-1, the V gene TRBV6-5; 7 bases are a match to TRBD1. The ends lost 0 bases at V and 3 bases at J; junction bases unmatched: 2. CDR1 is MNHEY, CDR2 SVGAGI, per germline. The CDR3 extends over 15 amino acids. The CDR3 is CASSYSRQGYNEQFF. Written as DNA, the CDR3 is TGTGCCAGCAGTTACTCGAGACAGGGCTACAATGAGCAGTTCTTC.

This clonotype was counted at least ten times. CDR3 amino acids: CSVKVIPFYNEQFF. CDR3 DNA: TGCAGTGTAAAGGTAATACCTTTCTACAATGAGCAGTTCTTC. This rearrangement joins TRBV20-1 to TRBJ2-1; no definite D call. V was cut by 7 bases and J by 3 bases, with 16 bases left in between. This CDR3 is built from 14 residues. Germline CDR1 DFQATT, CDR2 SNEGSKA (reference sequence).

About this clonotype itself: Likely a read error: the CDR3 ends without its conserved phenylalanine or tryptophan. V is TRBV15 and J is TRBJ2-1, with D maybe TRBD1 (6 bases). Trimming removed 6 bases at V and 0 bases at J, with 18 bases between. The CDR3 totals 17 residues. The germline gives CDR1 LNHNV, CDR2 YYDKDF (reference sequence). In DNA, the CDR3 is TGTGCCACCAGGTTCTCCCTCCGAGGGGGCTCCTACAATGAGCAGTTCCTC. This translates into CATRFSLRGGSYNEQFL.

This chain uses TRBV6-2 or TRBV6-3 with TRBJ2-2; the match to TRBD2 covers 8 bases. The CDR3 length is 15 residues. CDR1 and CDR2 (germline): MNHEY, SVGEGT. The ends lost 4 bases at V and 6 bases at J; junction bases unmatched: 7. CDR3 nucleotides: TGTGCCAGCAGTTCCGACGGGAGGGGAGCCGGGGAGCTGTTTTTT. It codes for CASSSDGRGAGELFF.

In this sample, this clonotype turned up many times. The J gene is TRBJ2-1, the V gene TRBV20-1; D perhaps matches TRBD2 (5 bases). This CDR3 is built from 14 residues. The germline V gene has CDR1 DFQATT and CDR2 SNEGSKA (reference sequence). V was cut by 1 base and J by 5 bases, with 12 bases left in between. CDR3: CSARVGGYNNEQFF. Written as DNA, the CDR3 is TGCAGTGCTAGAGTGGGCGGGTACAACAATGAGCAGTTCTTC.

With regard to this clonotype: A much larger clone differs from this one at a single base, so this may be a read error. The chain recombines TRBV7-2 with TRBJ2-3; D might be TRBD1 (5 bases). The V and J ends lost 4 bases and 0 bases respectively, with 17 bases between them. Germline assignment: CDR1 SGHTA and CDR2 FQGNSA. The CDR3 has 17 residues. In DNA, the CDR3 is TGTGCCAGCAGCTCCCGGTGGGCGACAGAAAGCACAGATACGCAGTATTTT. Translated: CASSSRWATESTDTQYF.

Only one count was recorded for this clonotype. At one boundary the junction diverges from the germline segment, which might be a read error. The chain is built from TRBV5-1 and TRBJ2-3; no clear D. The germline gives CDR1 SGHRS, CDR2 YFSETQ. This CDR3 has 13 residues. The chain's CDR3 is CVSKAELTDTQYF. In DNA, the CDR3 is TGCGTCAGCAAGGCGGAGCTCACAGATACGCAGTATTTT.

This clonotype showed up just a few times. The V and J genes are TRBV30 and TRBJ2-7; 9 bases fit TRBD1. The ends lost 5 bases at V and 5 bases at J; junction bases unmatched: 10. The CDR3 sequence is 14 residues long. CDR1 is GTSNPN, CDR2 SVGIG, per germline (reference sequence). The CDR3 sequence: CAWEQGASRNEQYF. The DNA of the CDR3 is TGTGCCTGGGAACAGGGGGCGTCAAGGAACGAGCAGTACTTC.

This rearrangement joins TRBV10-3 to TRBJ2-1; 7 bases are shared with TRBD1. V trimming: 0 bases; J trimming: 12 bases; junction bases outside the gene matches: 5. Germline V gives CDR1 ENHRY, CDR2 SYGVKD. There are 13 residues in the CDR3. As DNA, the CDR3 is TGTGCCATCAGTGAGTCTGACAGGGCCGCGCAGTTCTTC. Translation: CAISESDRAAQFF.

Notes on this clonotype: The junction differs from germline at one of its ends, possibly a read error. The J gene is TRBJ2-5, the V gene TRBV20-1, with unresolved D. The germline V gene encodes CDR1 DFQATT and CDR2 SNEGSKA (reference sequence). The CDR3 length is 12 residues. CDR3 in amino acids: CRARVDEETQYF. CDR3 nucleotides: TGCAGGGCTAGAGTAGATGAGGAGACCCAGTACTTC.

This chain links TRBV3-1 with TRBJ2-7; 7 bases fit TRBD2. The CDR3 runs 14 residues. The ends lost 0 bases at V and 6 bases at J; junction bases unmatched: 5. Germline lookup yields CDR1 LGHDT and CDR2 YNNKEL (reference sequence). The CDR3 is CASSQERGWSEQYF. The CDR3 coding sequence is TGTGCCAGCAGCCAAGAGCGGGGGTGGAGCGAGCAGTACTTC.

On this clonotype itself: This may arise from a read error, as a much more abundant clone is one base away. The V call is TRBV20-1, the J call TRBJ2-5; tentatively, D is TRBD1 (6 bases). The CDR3 is made up of 15 amino acids. Germline CDR1 DFQATT, CDR2 SNEGSKA (reference sequence). The CDR3 is CSASPFSGGQETRYF. The CDR3 DNA follows: TGCAGTGCTAGCCCTTTTTCTGGGGGCCAAGAGACCCGGTACTTC.